What follows are 20 T cell receptor beta chains derived from one specimen sequenced in a study of CD8+ T cells in alopecia areata. The treatment was: oral pan-JAK inhibitor, 5-10 mg twice daily. RNA was isolated and reverse transcribed to cDNA, the sequencing template. The assay was immunoSEQ multiplex PCR, and TCRdb's table has in-frame clones only and misses some. The table shows 110,000 or so clones, with around 54% occurring only once. This sample comprised CD4+ T cells sorted from blood, obtained at week 24, from a patient treated with tofacitinib. The origin of the receptors is a human donor with alopecia areata.

This chain connects TRBV5-4 to TRBJ2-7; TRBD1 matches at 9 bases. This CDR3 region has 15 residues. Germline values: CDR1 SGHNT, CDR2 YYREEE (reference sequence). V was pared by 4 bases and J by 1 base, with 6 bases of the junction left unmatched. CDR3 coding DNA: TGTGCCAGCAGCCGGGGACAGGGAGTTTCCTACGAGCAGTACTTC. Translated: CASSRGQGVSYEQYF.

Only a few counts were recorded for this clone. Within the sample, other DNA sequences also encode this same CDR3. The gene calls are TRBV27 and TRBJ1-2; D perhaps matches TRBD1 (5 bases). The CDR3 has 13 amino acids. Trimming shortened V by 3 bases and J by 4 bases, and 9 bases separated the two germline ends. The germline CDR1 and CDR2 sequences are MNHEY and SMNVEV (reference sequence). The CDR3 here is CASSFRGGYGYTF. CDR3 bases: TGTGCCAGCAGTTTTAGGGGTGGCTATGGCTACACCTTC.

This clone appeared a single time. V usage is TRBV5-1 and J usage is TRBJ1-1, with D hard to call. Germline V lookup: CDR1 SGHRS, CDR2 YFSETQ. V was pared by 0 bases and J by 1 base, with 10 bases between. The CDR3 extends over 15 amino acids. The CDR3 bases are TGCGCCAGCAGCTTGGGAGTGACACAGAACACTGAAGCTTTCTTT. Translating it yields CASSLGVTQNTEAFF.

This chain connects TRBV25-1 to TRBJ2-1; D is possibly TRBD2 (6 bases). V gave up 4 bases and J gave up 0 bases, with 10 bases separating them. The CDR3 length is 15 residues. Germline values: CDR1 MGHDK, CDR2 SYGVNS. In DNA, the CDR3 is TGTGCCAGCAGTGCTGCGGGGAGCTCCTACAATGAGCAGTTCTTC. Translation: CASSAAGSSYNEQFF.

The gene calls are TRBV23-1 and TRBJ1-5; the D is unclear. TRBV23-1 is filed as an ORF, its function uncertain. CDR3 size: 17 residues. V gave up 2 bases and J gave up 0 bases, with 14 bases separating them. The CDR3 DNA sequence: TGCGCCAGCAGTCAACACCGTCGGGGTTATAGCAATCAGCCCCAGCATTTT. It codes for CASSQHRRGYSNQPQHF.

The chain links TRBV7-2 to TRBJ2-7; TRBD2 matches at 12 bases. Germline lookup yields CDR1 SGHTA and CDR2 FQGNSA. The CDR3 spans 16 residues. V lost 1 base, J lost 2 bases, and 3 bases stayed unmatched. The CDR3 DNA sequence: TGTGCCAGCAGCTTAGGCCCTAGCGGGGGGGCCTACGAGCAGTACTTC. Translating gives CASSLGPSGGAYEQYF.

This chain connects TRBV19 to TRBJ2-3; D is uncertain. The V gene lost 3 bases and the J gene lost 0 bases, with 7 bases spanning the gap. The CDR3 spans 14 residues. Per the germline V gene, CDR1 is LNHDA and CDR2 is SQIVND (reference sequence). CDR3 nucleotides: TGTGCCAGTAGTATTCCCGGGAGCACAGATACGCAGTATTTT. Encoded protein: CASSIPGSTDTQYF.

The J gene is TRBJ2-1, the V gene TRBV7-2; D gene ambiguous. The CDR3 extends over 14 amino acids. From germline, CDR1 is SGHTA and CDR2 FQGNSA. V lost 0 bases to trimming and J lost 6 bases, with 9 bases between them. The DNA for the CDR3 is TGTGCCAGCAGCTTAGCTCCTAGTGGCAATGAGCAGTTCTTC. Translation gives CASSLAPSGNEQFF.

The chain is built from TRBV18 and TRBJ1-1; 8 bases match TRBD1. The V segment lost 3 bases and the J segment 2 bases; nucleotides outside the gene matches: 5. The CDR3 consists of 15 residues. The germline gives CDR1 KGHSH, CDR2 LQKENI. This CDR3 reads CASSPLGQGNTEAFF. The CDR3 DNA is TGTGCCAGCTCACCTCTCGGACAGGGCAACACTGAAGCTTTCTTT.

In this sample, this clone turned up a few times. This chain links TRBV29-1 with TRBJ1-1; possible D gene TRBD1, 6 bases. CDR1 is SQVTM and CDR2 is ANQGSEA in the germline V gene. V lost 5 bases and J 1 base, leaving 11 bases between the germline ends. The length of the CDR3 is 13 residues. CDR3 sequence: CSVMGHQNTEAFF. The CDR3 region has the DNA TGCAGCGTTATGGGACATCAGAACACTGAAGCTTTCTTT.

This chain connects TRBV7-6 to TRBJ2-2; the match to TRBD2 covers 9 bases. The CDR3 consists of 17 residues. Per germline, CDR1 SGHVS and CDR2 FNYEAQ. With V trimmed by 1 base and J by 5 bases, 8 bases remained unmatched. The CDR3: CASSLGASGVVTGELFF. CDR3 bases: TGTGCCAGCAGCTTAGGGGCTAGCGGGGTCGTTACCGGGGAGCTGTTTTTT.

This chain joins TRBV15 and TRBJ1-1, with 9 nucleotides matching TRBD1. CDR1 LNHNV and CDR2 YYDKDF come from the germline V gene (reference sequence). Trimming removed 1 base from V and 3 bases from J; junction bases left unmatched: 0. This CDR3 is 14 amino acids long. The CDR3 sequence is CATSRGQGDTEAFF. CDR3 nucleotides: TGTGCCACCAGCAGAGGACAGGGGGACACTGAAGCTTTCTTT.

V and J are TRBV6-5 and TRBJ1-1, with D hard to call. Germline assignment: CDR1 MNHEY and CDR2 SVGAGI. The CDR3 consists of 15 residues. V was pared by 8 bases and J by 2 bases, with 18 bases between. The CDR3: CASSTIGSTNTEAFF. In DNA form, the CDR3 reads TGTGCCAGCTCGACGATTGGAAGCACTAACACTGAAGCTTTCTTT.

This clone was recorded a few times. This chain links TRBV29-1 with TRBJ1-1; D ambiguous. V gave up 3 bases and J gave up 3 bases, with 5 bases separating them. CDR3 length: 11 residues. From germline, CDR1 is SQVTM and CDR2 ANQGSEA. In nucleotides, the CDR3 is TGCAGCGTTGACTCCCACACTGAAGCTTTCTTT. This translates into CSVDSHTEAFF. The entire variable domain, with the rest obtained from reference TRBV29-1 and TRBJ1-1, is as follows: SAVISQKPSRDICQRGTSLTIQCQVDSQVTMMFWYRQQPGQSLTLIATANQGSEATYESGFVIDKFPISRPNLTFSTLTVSNMSPEDSSIYLCSVDSHTEAFFGQGTRLTVV.

The CDR3 nucleotides read TGTGCCTGGAGTCCCCAGGCCTATCAGCCCCAGCATTTT. Amino acids: CAWSPQAYQPQHF. The chain uses TRBV30 and TRBJ1-5, with unresolved D. The CDR3 is made up of 13 amino acids. Germline V lookup: CDR1 GTSNPN, CDR2 SVGIG (reference sequence). Trimming stripped 2 bases from V and 5 bases from J, with 10 bases between.

The chain links TRBV7-9 to TRBJ2-7, with D perhaps assigned TRBD1 or TRBD2 (5 bases each). V was pared by 6 bases and J by 4 bases, with 13 bases between. The CDR3 loop spans 13 amino acids. The germline gives CDR1 SEHNR, CDR2 FQNEAQ (reference sequence). The CDR3 loop is CASRPLRGYEQYF. CDR3 nucleotide sequence: TGTGCCAGCAGGCCCCTGAGGGGTTACGAGCAGTACTTC.

Comment on this clone: The missing conserved phenylalanine or tryptophan at the end of this CDR3 makes a read error likely. The DNA is left out, because the CDR3 cannot be placed on it with certainty; the CDR3 is given as TCRdb lists it. The genes are TRBV30 and TRBJ1-2; whether TRBD1, the table's D call, matches the DNA was not checked. Counting both end residues, the CDR3 totals 11 amino acids. The germline CDR1 and CDR2 sequences are GTSNPN and SVGIG (reference sequence). This chain's CDR3 is CAWSDYGQSLV.

This chain connects TRBV11-1 to TRBJ2-5; D uncertain. V dropped 0 bases and J dropped 5 bases, with 10 bases sitting between them. Germline V gene sequence: CDR1 SGHAT, CDR2 FQDESV (reference sequence). The CDR3 contains 14 residues. The CDR3 DNA follows: TGTGCCAGCAGCTTAGCTGGGCGGCGGGAGACCCAGTACTTC. As protein: CASSLAGRRETQYF.

This clone was seen only once. The V call is TRBV30, the J call TRBJ1-2; TRBD1 agrees at 8 bases. J gave up 4 bases and V 5 bases, and 3 bases lay outside the gene matches. Per the germline V gene, CDR1 is GTSNPN and CDR2 is SVGIG (reference sequence). The CDR3 runs to 12 residues. Here the CDR3 DNA reads TGTGCCTGGGACAGGGGCGCCTATGGCTACACCTTC. Its protein is CAWDRGAYGYTF.

The sample holds many counts of this clone. The rearrangement uses TRBV19 and TRBJ2-3; 7 bases are a match to TRBD2. The CDR3 has 15 residues. The germline V gene encodes CDR1 LNHDA and CDR2 SQIVND (reference sequence). The ends lost 5 bases at V and 2 bases at J; junction bases unmatched: 7. DNA of the CDR3: TGTGCCAGTAGTTCCGGACTAGGTGACACAGATACGCAGTATTTT. This translates into CASSSGLGDTDTQYF.